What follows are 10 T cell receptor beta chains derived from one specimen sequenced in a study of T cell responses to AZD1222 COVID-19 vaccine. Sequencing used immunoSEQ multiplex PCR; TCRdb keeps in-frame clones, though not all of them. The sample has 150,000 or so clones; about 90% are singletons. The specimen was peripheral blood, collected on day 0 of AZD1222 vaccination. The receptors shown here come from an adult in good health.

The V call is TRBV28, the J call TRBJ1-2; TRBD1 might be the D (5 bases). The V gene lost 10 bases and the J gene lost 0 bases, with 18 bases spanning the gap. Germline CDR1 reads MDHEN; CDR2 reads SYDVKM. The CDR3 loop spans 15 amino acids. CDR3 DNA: TGTGCCACCAAGGGGATCTGGGCTTCTAACTATGGCTACACCTTC. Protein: CATKGIWASNYGYTF.

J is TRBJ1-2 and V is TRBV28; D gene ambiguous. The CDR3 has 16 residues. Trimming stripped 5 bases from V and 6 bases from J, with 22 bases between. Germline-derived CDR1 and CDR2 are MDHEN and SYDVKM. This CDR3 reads CASSLHLWNSVDGYTF. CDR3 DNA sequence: TGTGCCAGCAGTCTACACCTTTGGAATTCCGTAGATGGCTACACCTTC.

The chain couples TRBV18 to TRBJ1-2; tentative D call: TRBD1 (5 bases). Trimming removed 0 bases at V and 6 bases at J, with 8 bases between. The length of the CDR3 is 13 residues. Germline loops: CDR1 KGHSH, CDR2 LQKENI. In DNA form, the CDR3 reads TGTGCCAGCTCACCACCATCCAGGGATGGCTACACCTTC. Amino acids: CASSPPSRDGYTF.

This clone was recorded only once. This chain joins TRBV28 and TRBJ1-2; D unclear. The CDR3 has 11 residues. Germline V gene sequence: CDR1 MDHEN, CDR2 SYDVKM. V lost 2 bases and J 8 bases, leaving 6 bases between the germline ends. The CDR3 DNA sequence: TGTGCCAGCAGTTTAGGTTTGGGCTACACCTTC. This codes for CASSLGLGYTF.

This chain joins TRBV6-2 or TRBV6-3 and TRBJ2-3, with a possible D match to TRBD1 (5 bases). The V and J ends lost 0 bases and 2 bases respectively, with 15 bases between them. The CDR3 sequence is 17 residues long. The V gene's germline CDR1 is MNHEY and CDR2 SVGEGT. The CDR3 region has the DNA TGTGCCAGCAGTTACTCGCTCGCCCAGGGCGACACAGATACGCAGTATTTT. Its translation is CASSYSLAQGDTDTQYF.

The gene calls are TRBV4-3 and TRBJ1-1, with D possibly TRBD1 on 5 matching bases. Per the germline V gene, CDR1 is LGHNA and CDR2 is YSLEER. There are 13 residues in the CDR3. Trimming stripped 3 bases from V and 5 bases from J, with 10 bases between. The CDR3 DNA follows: TGCGCCAGCAGCCAGTCAGGGCGGACTGAAGCTTTCTTT. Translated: CASSQSGRTEAFF.

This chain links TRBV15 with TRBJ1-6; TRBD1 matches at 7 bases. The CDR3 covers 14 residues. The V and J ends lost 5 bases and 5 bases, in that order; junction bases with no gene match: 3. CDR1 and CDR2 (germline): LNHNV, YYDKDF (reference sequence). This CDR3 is CATSATGNNSPLHF. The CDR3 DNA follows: TGTGCCACCAGCGCGACAGGGAATAATTCACCCCTCCACTTT.

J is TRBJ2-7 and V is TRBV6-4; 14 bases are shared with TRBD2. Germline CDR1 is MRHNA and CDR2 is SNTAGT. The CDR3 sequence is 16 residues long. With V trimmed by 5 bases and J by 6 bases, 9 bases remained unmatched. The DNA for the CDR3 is TGTGCCAGCAGTCAAAGACTAGCGGGAGGGCCCTGCGAGCAGTACTTC. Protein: CASSQRLAGGPCEQYF.

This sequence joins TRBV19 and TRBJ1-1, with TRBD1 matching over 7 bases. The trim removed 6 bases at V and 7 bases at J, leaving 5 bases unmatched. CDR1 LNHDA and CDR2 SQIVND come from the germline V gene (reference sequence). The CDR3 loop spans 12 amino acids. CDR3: CASSPDRDEAFF. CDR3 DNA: TGTGCCAGTAGCCCCGACAGGGATGAAGCTTTCTTT.

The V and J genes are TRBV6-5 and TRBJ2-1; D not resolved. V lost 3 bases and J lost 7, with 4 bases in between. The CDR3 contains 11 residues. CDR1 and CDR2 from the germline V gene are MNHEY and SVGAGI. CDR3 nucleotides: TGTGCCAGCAGTTATCTAAATGAGCAGTTCTTC. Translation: CASSYLNEQFF.